Below, 27 T cell receptor beta chains from the same sample are listed, as sequenced in a study of blood T cell repertoires in COVID-19. Method: immunoSEQ multiplex PCR; TCRdb's copy keeps in-frame clones and lacks some. The table includes 210,000 or so clones, 88% detected once. Material for sequencing was peripheral blood. The receptors shown here come from a young man with active or convalescent COVID-19.

V gene TRBV28 combines with J gene TRBJ1-5; tentatively, D is TRBD1 (6 bases). V was trimmed by 2 bases and J by 2 bases, leaving 13 bases between them. This CDR3 has 16 amino acids. Per the germline V gene, CDR1 is MDHEN and CDR2 is SYDVKM. CDR3 DNA: TGTGCCAGCAGTTTACAGGGGAGTTTACGCAATCAGCCCCAGCATTTT. Translated, it gives CASSLQGSLRNQPQHF.

The CDR3 region is CSVEDPRQSLYGYTF. CDR3 DNA sequence: TGCAGCGTTGAAGATCCGAGGCAGAGTCTGTATGGCTACACCTTC. The chain recombines TRBV29-1 with TRBJ1-2; D is undetermined. The CDR3 totals 15 residues. CDR1 and CDR2 from the germline V gene are SQVTM and ANQGSEA. V dropped 0 bases and J dropped 5 bases, with 16 bases sitting between them.

The chain uses TRBV14 and TRBJ2-1, with TRBD2 matching over 7 bases. The CDR3 is made up of 15 amino acids. Germline CDR1 is SGHDN and CDR2 is FVKESK. Trimming cost V 6 bases and J 6 bases; bases outside gene matches: 11. The DNA for the CDR3 is TGTGCCAGCAGGCGAAGCGGGAACCTAGGCAATGAGCAGTTCTTC. Translated, it gives CASRRSGNLGNEQFF.

The CDR3 DNA reads as TGTGCCAGCAGCGTAGCTTTGAGGGATAAGGCGCAGTATTTT. This sequence encodes CASSVALRDKAQYF. V usage is TRBV9 and J usage is TRBJ2-3, with D tentatively TRBD2 (5 bases). This CDR3 has 14 residues. The germline V gene has CDR1 SGDLS and CDR2 YYNGEE. V lost 0 bases and J 10 bases, leaving 15 bases between the germline ends.

CDR3 nucleotides: TGTGCCAGCAGTGAAGGGGACAGGAAAGAGACCCAGTACTTC. Residues: CASSEGDRKETQYF. The chain is built from TRBV6-1 and TRBJ2-5, with TRBD1 matching over 8 bases. This CDR3 is 14 amino acids long. V gave up 1 base and J gave up 3 bases; unmatched junction bases: 1. Germline-derived CDR1 and CDR2 are MNHNS and SASEGT.

The V and J genes are TRBV18 and TRBJ2-2; no definite D call. This CDR3 has 15 residues. The ends were cut back, 3 bases at V and 4 bases at J, with 12 bases in the middle. Germline assignment: CDR1 KGHSH and CDR2 LQKENI. As DNA, the CDR3 is TGTGCCAGCTCACCCTCGCAGGCGATCACCGGGGAGCTGTTTTTT. It codes for CASSPSQAITGELFF.

In its sample, this clone was seen once. The chain combines TRBV30 with TRBJ1-3; possibly TRBD1 for D (5 bases). Trimming pared 0 bases from V and 0 bases from J, leaving 12 bases between. Germline V gene data show CDR1 as GTSNPN and CDR2 as SVGIG (reference sequence). This CDR3 contains 16 residues. CDR3 DNA sequence: TGTGCCTGGAGTGTCGACGACAGTTCCTCTGGAAACACCATATATTTT. It translates to CAWSVDDSSSGNTIYF.

V usage is TRBV7-8 and J usage is TRBJ1-2, with 7 bases identical to TRBD1. The CDR3 is 14 residues long. The germline V gene encodes CDR1 SGHVS and CDR2 FQNEAQ. V shed 5 bases, J shed 3 bases, and the junction held 6 bases outside the gene matches. The CDR3 DNA reads TGTGCCAGCAGCCCCGCCGGGACAGACTATGGCTACACCTTC. Its protein product is CASSPAGTDYGYTF.

The chain has TRBV7-8 and TRBJ1-2, with D perhaps matching TRBD1 (6 bases). CDR3 length equals 15 residues. Per germline, CDR1 SGHVS and CDR2 FQNEAQ. The V end lost 4 bases, the J end lost 4 bases, and 16 bases lay between the germline ends. The CDR3, as DNA: TGTGCCAGCAGCTCCGAGGGGAGGGGGACCTATGGCTACACCTTC. This encodes CASSSEGRGTYGYTF.

The chain joins TRBV6-1 to TRBJ2-5; possibly TRBD1 for D (6 bases). CDR3 length: 16 residues. The V gene lost 4 bases and the J gene lost 5 bases, with 20 bases spanning the gap. Germline V gives CDR1 MNHNS, CDR2 SASEGT. The CDR3 bases are TGTGCCAGCAGTGGGGGGCTCGGTGGGAGTTGGGAGACCCAGTACTTC. Encoded protein: CASSGGLGGSWETQYF.

The DNA of the CDR3 is TGTGCCAGCAGTTTAGAATCCCGGCCCCAGCATTTT. Encoded protein: CASSLESRPQHF. This sequence joins TRBV12-3 or TRBV12-4 and TRBJ1-5; D is ambiguous. The V gene lost 1 base and the J gene lost 9 bases, with 7 bases spanning the gap. This CDR3 comprises 12 residues.

In its sample, this clone was seen once. The V call is TRBV30, the J call TRBJ1-6; 8 positions agree with TRBD1. CDR3 length: 15 amino acids. Per the germline V gene, CDR1 is GTSNPN and CDR2 is SVGIG (reference sequence). Trimming cost V 0 bases and J 10 bases; bases outside gene matches: 8. DNA for the CDR3: TGTGCCTGGAGTGTCGGGGACAGGACTAGGTCACCCCTCCACTTT. Protein sequence: CAWSVGDRTRSPLHF.

This chain joins TRBV5-1 and TRBJ1-2, with D tentatively TRBD1 (6 bases). Trimming stripped 0 bases from V and 14 bases from J, with 23 bases between. The CDR3 sequence is 15 residues long. The germline CDR1 and CDR2 sequences are SGHRS and YFSETQ. The DNA for the CDR3 is TGCGCCAGCAGCTTGGGTCAACAGGGTCATGCCCTCACGACCTTC. Protein: CASSLGQQGHALTTF.

The sample holds one count of this clone. The chain combines TRBV30 with TRBJ2-7, with D maybe TRBD1 (5 bases). Trimming cost V 5 bases and J 4 bases, with 15 bases left between them. Germline CDR1 is GTSNPN and CDR2 is SVGIG (reference sequence). This CDR3 is 13 amino acids long. The CDR3 sequence: CAWARGLGYEQYF. The CDR3 DNA follows: TGTGCCTGGGCAAGGGGTTTGGGGTACGAGCAGTACTTC.

The rearrangement uses TRBV7-2 and TRBJ2-5; 9 bases line up with TRBD1. The CDR3 contains 15 residues. V was clipped by 8 bases and J by 5 bases; unmatched bases: 12. Germline values: CDR1 SGHTA, CDR2 FQGNSA. The DNA for the CDR3 is TGTGCCAGCCTCGCCGGGACAGGGCTTGGGGAGACCCAGTACTTC. Protein product: CASLAGTGLGETQYF.

V usage is TRBV19 and J usage is TRBJ2-1; 7 bases are a match to TRBD2. The J segment lost 2 bases and the V segment lost 4 bases, leaving 5 bases of the junction unmatched. The CDR3 is 15 residues long. CDR1 is LNHDA, CDR2 SQIVND, per germline (reference sequence). The CDR3 DNA reads as TGTGCCAGTAGTACGCGGGAGTACACCTACAATGAGCAGTTCTTC. Residues: CASSTREYTYNEQFF.

J is TRBJ2-7 and V is TRBV6-5; 8 positions match TRBD2. The length of the CDR3 is 15 residues. The J segment lost 6 bases and the V segment lost 1 base, leaving 8 bases of the junction unmatched. Looked up from germline, CDR1 is MNHEY and CDR2 is SVGAGI. The CDR3 region has the DNA TGTGCCAGCAGTTACTTCTACAGCGGGAGTCGCGAGCAGTACTTC. Translated, it gives CASSYFYSGSREQYF.

The chain is built from TRBV14 and TRBJ2-7; D gene unclear. The CDR3 sequence is 12 residues long. CDR1 SGHDN and CDR2 FVKESK come from the germline V gene. Trimming left V 5 bases short and J 2 bases short, with 7 bases between. CDR3 coding DNA: TGTGCCAGCAGCTCCGCAGCCTACGAGCAGTACTTC. Protein product: CASSSAAYEQYF.

The chain carries TRBV7-9 and TRBJ1-6, with D possibly TRBD1 on 5 matching bases. The ends were cut back, 1 base at V and 7 bases at J, with 8 bases in the middle. Germline V CDR1 and CDR2: SEHNR, FQNEAQ (reference sequence). This CDR3 contains 14 residues. CDR3 sequence: CASSLVAGNSPLHF. Here the CDR3 DNA reads TGTGCCAGCAGCTTAGTCGCAGGGAATTCACCCCTCCACTTT.

The chain recombines TRBV18 with TRBJ1-1; the D is unclear. Germline V gene sequence: CDR1 KGHSH, CDR2 LQKENI. Between the trimmed V and J ends, which lost 8 bases and 3 bases, there was a span of 19 bases. This CDR3 region has 15 residues. The CDR3 here is CASVRGLGGDTEAFF. CDR3 bases: TGTGCCAGCGTGCGGGGTCTCGGTGGGGACACTGAAGCTTTCTTT.

This rearrangement joins TRBV4-2 to TRBJ1-6, with TRBD1 matching 8 bases. Germline CDR1 is LGHNA and CDR2 is YNFKEQ. V shed 2 bases and J 5 bases; nucleotides not matched to a gene: 5. This CDR3 has 16 amino acids. The CDR3 reads CASSQNGQGNNSPLHF. CDR3 nucleotides: TGTGCCAGCAGCCAAAACGGACAGGGAAATAATTCACCCCTCCACTTT.

The gene calls are TRBV30 and TRBJ1-5; D is unresolved. The ends were cut back, 3 bases at V and 3 bases at J, with 18 bases in the middle. CDR1 is GTSNPN and CDR2 is SVGIG in the germline V gene (reference sequence). The CDR3 totals 16 residues. The CDR3 coding sequence is TGTGCCTGGAGCGGCGGGGTGGGTGAGAACAATCAGCCCCAGCATTTT. As protein: CAWSGGVGENNQPQHF.

This CDR3 is CASGRGRNTGELFF. The DNA of the CDR3 is TGTGCCAGCGGCCGAGGCCGCAACACCGGGGAGCTGTTTTTT. The chain has TRBV27 and TRBJ2-2, with D hard to call. CDR3 length: 14 residues. The germline gives CDR1 MNHEY, CDR2 SMNVEV (reference sequence). Trimming removed 8 bases from V and 2 bases from J, with 12 bases in between.

The J gene is TRBJ1-2, the V gene TRBV12-3 or TRBV12-4, with 7 nucleotides matching TRBD1. The CDR3 length is 13 residues. V lost 5 bases, J lost 7 bases, and 7 bases stayed unmatched. The CDR3 sequence: CASSPRQGGGYTF. DNA of the CDR3: TGTGCCAGCAGTCCCCGACAGGGAGGTGGCTACACCTTC.

The chain links TRBV9 to TRBJ2-7; D remains unclear. V lost 0 bases to trimming and J lost 2 bases, with 15 bases between them. The germline gives CDR1 SGDLS, CDR2 YYNGEE. CDR3 length: 16 residues. CDR3 amino acids: CASSVAAGSPPYEQYF. Written as DNA, the CDR3 is TGTGCCAGCAGCGTAGCTGCCGGGTCTCCACCCTACGAGCAGTACTTC.

The chain joins TRBV18 to TRBJ1-3, with D maybe TRBD1 (5 bases). The CDR3 extends over 19 amino acids. V dropped 2 bases and J dropped 1 base, with 21 bases sitting between them. Germline V gene sequence: CDR1 KGHSH, CDR2 LQKENI. Written as DNA, the CDR3 is TGTGCCAGCTCACCAGTCAGCGACTCCAGGGTTAAGTCTGGAAACACCATATATTTT. Protein sequence: CASSPVSDSRVKSGNTIYF.

The genes are TRBV5-6 and TRBJ2-2; maybe TRBD2 (6 bases). Germline CDR1 reads SGHDT; CDR2 reads YYEEEE. The CDR3 is 16 residues long. V gave up 0 bases and J gave up 1 base, with 10 bases separating them. CDR3 sequence (DNA): TGTGCCAGCAGCTTGGCGCTAGCGCAGAACACCGGGGAGCTGTTTTTT. Its protein is CASSLALAQNTGELFF. The variable domain in full, completed from reference TRBV5-6 and TRBJ2-2, reads DAGVTQSPTHLIKTRGQQVTLRCSPKSGHDTVSWYQQALGQGPQFIFQYYEEEERQRGNFPDRFSGHQFPNYSSELNVNALLLGDSALYLCASSLALAQNTGELFFGEGSRLTVL.